Sequencing of this T cell receptor (beta chain) was carried out in a study of cytomegalovirus exposure and HLA in healthy donors. The study, taken as a whole, reports: Across all donors, roughly uniform sequencing depth was an assumption of the presence/absence analyses. The sole available immune exposure information was CMV serostatus. About 87% or about 30% of the time was how often most TCR beta V segments were productive, according to an earlier analysis. Some TCR beta chains (about 180 of them) were listed as cytomegalovirus-associated.

CDR1 GTSNPN and CDR2 SVGIG come from the germline V gene (reference sequence). V was pared by 5 bases and J by 9 bases, with 6 bases of the junction left unmatched. CDR3 length: 12 residues. Use of 60 Vbeta and 13 Jbeta primers characterized the PCR. Profiled with immunoSEQ multiplex PCR; TCRdb holds only in-frame clones, not every one. The sample holds 150,000 to 200,000 clones, about 84% seen once. In its sample, this clone was seen a few times. What it binds is unknown. V and J are TRBV30 and TRBJ2-2; TRBD1 agrees at 7 bases. This TCR came from a woman younger than 45 in good health and CMV-seropositive. The source material was PBMCs. For the CDR3, the DNA is TGTGCCTGGGACAGGGTGGACAGGGAGCTGTTTTTT. This gives the protein CAWDRVDRELFF. Full variable domain (rest looked up from reference TRBV30 and TRBJ2-2): SQTIHQWPATLVQPVGSPLSLECTVEGTSNPNLYWYRQAAGRGLQLLFYSVGIGQISSEVPQNLSASRPQDRQFILSSKKLLLSDSGFYLCAWDRVDRELFFGEGSRLTVL.